The clone carrying this T cell receptor beta chain was seen only a few times. Its target is unknown. With a J-beta primer mix and a sample-barcoded 5' primer, a second PCR ran 7 to 11 cycles. The template-switch adaptor was a 5' adaptor with 12 random nucleotides. It tagged each cDNA molecule. TCRdb reprocessed the 5' RACE reads via MiXCR and lists one record per CDR3 protein. The data contain roughly 1.7 million distinct CDR3 sequences, around 35% of them seen just once; the ten biggest clones take up about 11%. Healthy Russian Caucasian donors spanned ages about 6 to 90 years. Every sample yielded at least 6 million isolated PBMCs. The CDR3 covers 17 residues. The trim removed 0 bases at V and 3 bases at J, leaving 10 bases unmatched. Germline V CDR1 and CDR2: SGDLS, YYNGEE. This sample stems from a study of blood T cells in healthy people across ages. Study conclusions and caveats: It was not known whether donors were CMV positive (a possible confounder of expanded clonotype changes).

The sequence derives from a woman in her twenties or thirties in good health. The chain joins TRBV9 to TRBJ2-7, with TRBD2 matching over 9 bases. Sequencing was done on a sample of blood. The CDR3 DNA follows: TGTGCCAGCAGCGTAGGTCTAGCGGGGCCTCCTGTCTACGAGCAGTACTTC. This codes for CASSVGLAGPPVYEQYF.